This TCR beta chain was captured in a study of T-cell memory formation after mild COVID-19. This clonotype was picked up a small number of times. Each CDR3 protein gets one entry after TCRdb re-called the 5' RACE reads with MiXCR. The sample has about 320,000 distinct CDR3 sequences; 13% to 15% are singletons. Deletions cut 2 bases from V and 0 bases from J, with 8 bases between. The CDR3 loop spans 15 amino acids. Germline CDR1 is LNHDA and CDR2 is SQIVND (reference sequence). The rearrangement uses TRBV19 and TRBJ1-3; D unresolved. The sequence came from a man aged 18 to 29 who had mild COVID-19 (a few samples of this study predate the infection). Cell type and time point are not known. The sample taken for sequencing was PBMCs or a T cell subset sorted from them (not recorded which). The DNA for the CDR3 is TGTGCCAGTAGTATACGTGATTTCTCTGGAAACACCATATATTTT. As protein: CASSIRDFSGNTIYF.